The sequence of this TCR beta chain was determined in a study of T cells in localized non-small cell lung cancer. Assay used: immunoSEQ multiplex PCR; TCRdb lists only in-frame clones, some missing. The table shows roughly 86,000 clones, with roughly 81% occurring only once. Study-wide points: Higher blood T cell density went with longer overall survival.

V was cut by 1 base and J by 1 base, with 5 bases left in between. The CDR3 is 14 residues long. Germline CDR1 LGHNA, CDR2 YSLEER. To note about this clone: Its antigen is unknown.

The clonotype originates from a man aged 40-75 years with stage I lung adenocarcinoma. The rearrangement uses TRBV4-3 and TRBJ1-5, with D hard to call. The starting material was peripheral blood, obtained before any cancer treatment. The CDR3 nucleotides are TGCGCCAGCAGCCAAGGCCACAGCAATCAGCCCCAGCATTTT. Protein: CASSQGHSNQPQHF.